The 17 T cell receptor beta chains listed next were all sequenced from one sample in a study of blood T cells in healthy people across ages. A second roughly 6 to 12 cycle PCR used barcoded and J-beta primers. TCRdb passed the 5' RACE reads through MiXCR, listing each CDR3 protein once. This table holds about 1,500,000 distinct CDR3 sequences, 42% found once. Sequencing was done on a sample of blood. Every receptor here comes from a woman younger than 30 in good health.

The chain links TRBV10-3 to TRBJ2-5; 16 positions match TRBD2. The CDR3 has 15 amino acids. Unmatched junction bases numbered 7, after V lost 10 bases and J lost 5 bases. The germline CDR1 and CDR2 sequences are ENHRY and SYGVKD. The chain's CDR3 is CATGTSGGDSETQYF. The DNA of the CDR3 is TGTGCCACAGGGACTAGCGGGGGGGATTCGGAGACCCAGTACTTC.

The CDR3 reads CAWIIRGPGYGYTF. The CDR3 nucleotides are TGTGCCTGGATCATTCGGGGGCCAGGCTATGGCTACACCTTC. The genes are TRBV30 and TRBJ1-2; tentative D call: TRBD1 (6 bases). Germline CDR1 and CDR2: GTSNPN and SVGIG (reference sequence). With 4 bases removed from V and 4 bases from J, the gap between germline ends came to 16 bases. This CDR3 spans 14 amino acids. Full variable domain (rest looked up from reference TRBV30 and TRBJ1-2): SQTIHQWPATLVQPVGSPLSLECTVEGTSNPNLYWYRQAAGRGLQLLFYSVGIGQISSEVPQNLSASRPQDRQFILSSKKLLLSDSGFYLCAWIIRGPGYGYTFGSGTRLTVV.

The gene calls are TRBV7-9 and TRBJ2-1; D not resolved. The germline V and J ends were trimmed by 1 base and 10 bases, with 14 bases remaining between them. CDR1 and CDR2 (germline): SEHNR, FQNEAQ (reference sequence). This CDR3 contains 14 residues. The chain's CDR3 is CASSLEGRVDEQFF. The CDR3 DNA reads TGTGCCAGCAGCTTAGAGGGTCGAGTAGACGAGCAGTTCTTC.

The V gene is TRBV12-3 or TRBV12-4, the J gene TRBJ1-3; TRBD1 matches at 8 bases. Germline trimming cut 6 bases from V and 5 bases from J; bases unmatched to any gene: 12. The CDR3 has 16 residues. The CDR3 DNA reads TGTGCCAGCAGACGGAAGACAGGGGAGTTGCGAAACACCATATATTTT. Translating gives CASRRKTGELRNTIYF.

This sequence joins TRBV20-1 and TRBJ1-1, with 7 bases aligning to TRBD1. The germline gives CDR1 DFQATT, CDR2 SNEGSKA (reference sequence). The CDR3 extends over 13 amino acids. Losses at the gene ends were 6 bases for V and 3 bases for J; bases not matched to a gene: 7. The CDR3 sequence is CSASSGGDTEAFF. The CDR3 DNA is TGCAGTGCCTCATCAGGGGGGGACACTGAAGCTTTCTTT.

This clonotype was observed a few times. The chain combines TRBV6-2 or TRBV6-3 with TRBJ2-3; weak D call: TRBD1 (5 bases). The ends were cut back, 6 bases at V and 1 base at J, with 14 bases in the middle. The CDR3 extends over 15 amino acids. Germline-derived CDR1 and CDR2 are MNHEY and SVGEGT. CDR3 sequence reads: CASRTPGRGTDTQYF. The CDR3 nucleotides read TGTGCCAGCAGGACTCCAGGCAGGGGCACAGATACGCAGTATTTT.

This clonotype was seen a handful of times. This chain uses TRBV4-1 with TRBJ1-1; D might be TRBD1 (6 bases). The CDR3 is 15 amino acids. The germline V and J ends were trimmed by 1 base and 2 bases, with 11 bases remaining between them. Germline lookup yields CDR1 MGHRA and CDR2 YSYEKL. DNA of the CDR3: TGCGCCAGCAGCCAAGCCCCAGGGGATAACACTGAAGCTTTCTTT. It is translated as CASSQAPGDNTEAFF.

This rearrangement joins TRBV9 to TRBJ2-7; D unclear. CDR1 and CDR2 (germline): SGDLS, YYNGEE. The CDR3 spans 16 residues. Trimming cost V 0 bases and J 7 bases, with 20 bases left between them. The chain's CDR3 is CASSVEGNPLNSEQYF. The CDR3 DNA follows: TGTGCCAGCAGCGTAGAAGGGAACCCCCTCAACAGTGAGCAGTACTTC.

The rearrangement joins TRBV20-1 to TRBJ1-6; unclear D gene. This CDR3 is 15 amino acids long. CDR1 is DFQATT, CDR2 SNEGSKA, per germline (reference sequence). Deletions cut 6 bases from V and 8 bases from J, with 20 bases between. CDR3 nucleotide sequence: TGCAGTGCACCACCCCCCCGGCCCGTTCATTCACCCCTCCACTTT. Amino acids: CSAPPPRPVHSPLHF.

The rearrangement joins TRBV6-6 to TRBJ2-7, with D possibly TRBD1 on 6 matching bases. The germline CDR1 and CDR2 sequences are MNHNY and SVGAGI (reference sequence). The ends were cut back, 2 bases at V and 7 bases at J, with 21 bases in the middle. The CDR3 loop spans 16 amino acids. The CDR3 DNA follows: TGTGCCAGCAGTTACCTTGGGTATAAAGGGGGTCAAGAGCAGTACTTC. It encodes CASSYLGYKGGQEQYF.

CDR3 protein: CASRVGLEQYF. CDR3 coding DNA: TGTGCCAGCAGGGTGGGGCTCGAGCAGTACTTC. This sequence joins TRBV6-1 and TRBJ2-5; tentative D call: TRBD1 (5 bases). The end of the DNA is better explained by TRBJ2-7, so the J call may be wrong. Germline-derived CDR1 and CDR2 are MNHNS and SASEGT. The CDR3 has 11 amino acids.

This clonotype showed up just a few times. The chain has TRBV7-2 and TRBJ2-3; perhaps TRBD2 as D (6 bases). The V end was cut by 1 base, the J end by 6 bases, with 14 bases between. In germline, CDR1 is SGHTA, CDR2 FQGNSA. This CDR3 has 15 residues. The DNA for the CDR3 is TGTGCCAGCAGCTTAGGCAGCGGGCAATTGGATACGCAGTATTTT. Amino acid sequence: CASSLGSGQLDTQYF.

This clonotype was picked up a small number of times. V and J are TRBV7-9 and TRBJ2-1, with 13 bases aligning to TRBD2. Germline V CDR1 and CDR2: SEHNR, FQNEAQ (reference sequence). Unmatched junction bases numbered 4, after V lost 4 bases and J lost 7 bases. This CDR3 spans 15 amino acids. The DNA for the CDR3 is TGTGCCAGCAGCTGGACTAGCGGGGGTAATAATGAGCAGTTCTTC. Translation gives CASSWTSGGNNEQFF.

This clonotype was detected only a few times. This chain links TRBV20-1 with TRBJ1-5; weak D call: TRBD1 (6 bases). The CDR3 length is 15 residues. The germline V gene encodes CDR1 DFQATT and CDR2 SNEGSKA (reference sequence). Trimming removed 5 bases from V and 6 bases from J, with 20 bases in between. DNA for the CDR3: TGCAGTGCTGAGGGGGGGGGCCCTTTCGGTCAGCCCCAGCATTTT. The encoded protein is CSAEGGGPFGQPQHF.

V and J are TRBV4-2 and TRBJ1-6, with D unclear. The CDR3 totals 15 residues. V lost 0 bases to trimming and J lost 7 bases, with 10 bases between them. Germline CDR1 and CDR2: LGHNA and YNFKEQ. CDR3 sequence reads: CASSQDSDVNSPLHF. CDR3 sequence (DNA): TGTGCCAGCAGCCAAGATTCGGACGTCAATTCACCCCTCCACTTT.

This clonotype was seen a handful of times. This chain links TRBV5-1 with TRBJ2-5; D gene uncertain. Deletions cut 6 bases from V and 2 bases from J, with 8 bases between. CDR1 SGHRS and CDR2 YFSETQ come from the germline V gene. The CDR3 loop spans 12 amino acids. The CDR3 nucleotides read TGCGCCAGCAAAACAGTTCAAGAGACCCAGTACTTC. Amino acids: CASKTVQETQYF. Full variable domain (outside the CDR3, taken from reference TRBV5-1 and TRBJ2-5): KAGVTQTPRYLIKTRGQQVTLSCSPISGHRSVSWYQQTPGQGLQFLFEYFSETQRNKGNFPGRFSGRQFSNSRSEMNVSTLELGDSALYLCASKTVQETQYFGPGTRLLVL.

This clonotype was counted a few times. The V gene is TRBV6-2 or TRBV6-3, the J gene TRBJ2-1; 7 bases are a match to TRBD2. J was trimmed by 8 bases and V by 2 bases; bases with no gene match: 12. Germline V gene sequence: CDR1 MNHEY, CDR2 SVGEGT. The CDR3 runs 16 residues. CDR3 in amino acids: CASSYPLGREIDEQFF. CDR3 coding DNA: TGTGCCAGCAGTTACCCTCTGGGGCGGGAGATCGATGAGCAGTTCTTC.